Detailed here is one T cell receptor (beta chain). These data originate in a study of identical twins. TCRdb ran MiXCR on the 5' RACE reads and lists one entry per CDR3 protein. The repertoire holds some 730,000 distinct CDR3 sequences, with around a sixth as singletons. With 0 bases clipped from V and 4 bases from J, the junction kept 10 bases outside the gene matches. This CDR3 has 16 residues. Germline CDR1 reads DFQATT; CDR2 reads SNEGSKA (reference sequence). These data also featured in a second study, about T cells expressing NK-cell markers. From that report: Of CD8+ T cells, roughly 1.0-7.0% belonged to dominant NKG2C+ clonotypes in five to seven donors. Uncertainty persisted over the HCMV specificity of expanded NKG2C+ T cell clones.

V gene TRBV20-1 combines with J gene TRBJ2-7; 9 nucleotides align to TRBD2. This sequence was found in a young woman in good health. Sequencing used PBMCs. CDR3 in amino acids: CSARDEPLAGDYEQYF. DNA of the CDR3: TGCAGTGCTAGAGATGAACCACTAGCGGGTGATTACGAGCAGTACTTC.